The present TCR beta chain was sequenced within a study of blood T cell repertoires in COVID-19. Sequencing was performed with immunoSEQ multiplex PCR; in TCRdb, only in-frame clones are kept and a portion is missing. This table holds over 100,000 clones, about 89% found once. Germline-derived CDR1 and CDR2 are LNHDA and SQIVND (reference sequence). V lost 5 bases and J lost 9, with 20 bases in between. The CDR3 loop spans 15 amino acids. The sequence was collected from a man in his fifties or sixties with COVID-19, enrolled during active disease. The rearrangement joins TRBV19 to TRBJ1-5; D may be TRBD1 (6 bases). Sequences were obtained from peripheral blood. CDR3 in DNA: TGTGCCAGTAGTCAGAACAGGGAGGGATGGCGGCCCCAGCATTTT. Translating gives CASSQNREGWRPQHF.